This T cell receptor delta chain stems from a study of delta chains in infants with herpesvirus infections (dated by TCRdb to the early 2020s). At the level of the whole study: The study prospectively followed a Ugandan infant birth cohort from birth to characterize gammadelta T cell responses to primary cytomegalovirus (CMV) infection. In infants who were infected with CMV after birth, the study searched for a public fetal Vdelta1/Vgamma8 gammadelta TCR clonotype. gammadelta TCRs were sequenced from PBMC of 15 to 20 CMV-infected infants (one congenitally infected) and several CMV-uninfected infants with enough sample available. Blood samples from the infants were grouped into approximate ages of 1.5, 4, 8 and 12 months. Belgian fetal and cord blood gammadelta TCR data that had been published previously were included solely for comparison and were not produced in this cohort.

Pregnant women getting prenatal care were recruited in Kampala, Uganda, and their infants were enrolled; maternal HIV status had to be documented. Home visits to families took place weekly, and collection of infant clinical information, oral swabs and peripheral blood began at 6 weeks of age and was repeated every 4 months after that. After blood was collected in heparin tubes, PBMC were isolated using Ficoll-Paque density gradient centrifugation and then cryopreserved. CDR3 length: 18 amino acids, cysteine to phenylalanine. CDR3 DNA is the only sequence kept; it has 54 bases, read in frame from the first base. The germline V gene sets CDR1 to GEAIGNYY and CDR2 to EKD. The method behind the library was RT-PCR. To generate TCR cDNA, RNA from PBMC was reverse transcribed using SuperScript II together with primers specific for the gamma chain and the delta chain. After purification with AMPure XP beads, the cDNA was amplified and indexed with Illumina adapters using the Nextera XT Index Kit. An Illumina MiSeq with a V2 300-cycle kit was used to sequence the gammadelta TCR libraries. Processing in the source paper ran as follows. Using MiXCR v2.1.12, CDR3 sequences were assembled, and reads were mapped onto D, J and V genes obtained from GenBank. VDJtools v1.2.1 was used to carry out repertoire analyses of the CDR3 clonotypes. Public reads were reanalyzed in TCRdb with CATT, and rows carrying the same DNA were merged afterwards. TCRdb's processing, not the authors', yielded these V and J calls. This sample comprises 2,500 to 3,500 delta-chain clones, 32% of them detected only once. The ten largest clones capture around 8% of the sample.

The paper's findings and limits, for the study overall: In CMV-uninfected infants, the public clonotype might still exist at levels below the detection limit. The public Vdelta1 clonotype appeared in 4 of 18 CMV-infected infants: three infected postnatally before 120 days of age, plus the congenitally infected infant. A small sample size and the lack of race- or environment-matched controls were noted by the authors, because CMV is acquired by nearly all Ugandans before adulthood. The public clonotype was found only at the first time point after infection and was absent in uninfected infants and in those infected after 120 days. Within Vdelta1 cells, the frequency of the public clonotype appeared to be inversely correlated with age at infection and to decay rapidly, seemingly not persisting past roughly two months.

This clone occurred once. What this receptor recognizes is not known. The junction and the germline gene differ at one end; a read error may be behind it. This sample includes further DNA sequences coding for the same CDR3. The source was peripheral blood, collected at time point 3 of longitudinal follow-up. The receptor was isolated from a human donor who was a Ugandan infant, either HIV-exposed or HIV-unexposed (not recorded which). The sequence links TRDV2 to TRDJ3; TRDD3 is a weak D gene call, 6 bases matching. The CDR3 reads CACDTVGISSWDTRQMFF. The DNA is TGTGCCTGTGACACGGTGGGGATCAGCTCCTGGGACACCCGACAGATGTTCTTC.